The entry that follows covers one T cell receptor beta chain sequence. Its target is not known. The germline gives CDR1 DFQATT, CDR2 SNEGSKA (reference sequence). The CDR3 runs 13 residues. The ends lost 6 bases at V and 0 bases at J; junction bases unmatched: 4. Treatment specified: roughly 10-day PBMC culture with coronavirus spike peptide pools or control peptides (ViraFEST assay). Antigen-specific T cell expansion with peptide pools preceded TCR sequencing in the ViraFEST approach. This sample is part of a study of vaccination and CD4 T cells after COVID-19. At the Johns Hopkins FTIC core, DNA taken from cultured CD4+ T cells was sequenced by way of the Oncomine TCR Beta short-read assay. Via MiXCR, TCRdb re-called the PCR reads, giving one row per CDR3 protein. The data contain approximately 11,000 distinct CDR3 sequences, approximately 70% of them singletons.

Sequencing was done on a sample of CD4+ T cells from blood, cultured in vitro. This chain links TRBV20-1 with TRBJ1-2; 7 bases line up with TRBD1. The receptor was isolated from a human donor who had recovered from COVID-19. CDR3 protein: CSAPDRANYGYTF. CDR3 in DNA: TGCAGTGCCCCCGACAGGGCTAACTATGGCTACACCTTC.